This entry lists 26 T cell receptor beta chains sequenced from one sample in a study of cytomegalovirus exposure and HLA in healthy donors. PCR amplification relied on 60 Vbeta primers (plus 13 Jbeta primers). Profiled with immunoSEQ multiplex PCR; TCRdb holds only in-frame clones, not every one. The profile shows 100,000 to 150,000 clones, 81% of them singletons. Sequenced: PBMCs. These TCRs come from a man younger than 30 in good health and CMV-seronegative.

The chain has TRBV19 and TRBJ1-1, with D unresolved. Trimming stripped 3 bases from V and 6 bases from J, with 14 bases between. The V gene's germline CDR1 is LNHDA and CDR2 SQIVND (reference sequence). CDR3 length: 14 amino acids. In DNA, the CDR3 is TGTGCCAGTAGTATCGCCCCTGGAGGTCCTGAAGCTTTCTTT. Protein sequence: CASSIAPGGPEAFF.

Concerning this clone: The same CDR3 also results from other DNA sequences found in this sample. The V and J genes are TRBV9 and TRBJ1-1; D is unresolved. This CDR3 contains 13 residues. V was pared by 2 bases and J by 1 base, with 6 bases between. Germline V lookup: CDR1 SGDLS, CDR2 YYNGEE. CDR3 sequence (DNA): TGTGCCAGCAGCGTGGCGGGGAACACTGAAGCTTTCTTT. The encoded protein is CASSVAGNTEAFF.

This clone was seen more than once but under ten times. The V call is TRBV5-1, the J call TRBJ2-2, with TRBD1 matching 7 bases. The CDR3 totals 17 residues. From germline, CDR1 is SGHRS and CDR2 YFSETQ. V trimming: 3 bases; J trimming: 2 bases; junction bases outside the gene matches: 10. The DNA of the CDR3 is TGCGCCAGCAGCTCGGGACAGCTCCTAATAAACACCGGGGAGCTGTTTTTT. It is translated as CASSSGQLLINTGELFF.

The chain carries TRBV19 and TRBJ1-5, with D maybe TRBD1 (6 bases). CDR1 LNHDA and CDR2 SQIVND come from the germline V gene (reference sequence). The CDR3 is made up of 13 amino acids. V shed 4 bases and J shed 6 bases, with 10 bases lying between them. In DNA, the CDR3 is TGTGCCAGTAGTACGGACAGAATTCAGCCCCAGCATTTT. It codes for CASSTDRIQPQHF.

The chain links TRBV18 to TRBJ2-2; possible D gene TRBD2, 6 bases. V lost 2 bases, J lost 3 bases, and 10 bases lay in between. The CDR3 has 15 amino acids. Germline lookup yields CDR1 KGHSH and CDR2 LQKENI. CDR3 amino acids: CASSPISGDTGELFF. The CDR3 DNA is TGTGCCAGCTCACCAATCTCGGGGGACACCGGGGAGCTGTTTTTT.

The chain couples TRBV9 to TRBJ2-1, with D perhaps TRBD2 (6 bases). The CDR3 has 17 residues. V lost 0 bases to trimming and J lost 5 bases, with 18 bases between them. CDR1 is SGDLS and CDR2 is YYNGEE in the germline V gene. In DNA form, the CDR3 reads TGTGCCAGCAGCGTAGATCATTTCGTGGGACTCAACAATGAGCAGTTCTTC. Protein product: CASSVDHFVGLNNEQFF.

The CDR3, as DNA: TGTGCTCAGAGCAGGGGGCCGGAAGATACGCAGTATTTT. Its protein is CAQSRGPEDTQYF. The chain couples TRBV10-3 to TRBJ2-3, with TRBD1 identical over 8 bases. This CDR3 comprises 13 residues. Per the germline V gene, CDR1 is ENHRY and CDR2 is SYGVKD.

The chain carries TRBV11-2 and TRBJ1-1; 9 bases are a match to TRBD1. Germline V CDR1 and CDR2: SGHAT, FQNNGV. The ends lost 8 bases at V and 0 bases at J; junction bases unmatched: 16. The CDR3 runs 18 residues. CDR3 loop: CASAGTGTRNTVNTEAFF. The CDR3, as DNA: TGTGCCAGCGCCGGGACAGGGACCCGCAATACAGTGAACACTGAAGCTTTCTTT. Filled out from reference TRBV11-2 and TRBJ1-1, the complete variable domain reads EAGVAQSPRYKIIEKRQSVAFWCNPISGHATLYWYQQILGQGPKLLIQFQNNGVVDDSQLPKDRFSAERLKGVDSTLKIQPAKLEDSAVYLCASAGTGTRNTVNTEAFFGQGTRLTVV.

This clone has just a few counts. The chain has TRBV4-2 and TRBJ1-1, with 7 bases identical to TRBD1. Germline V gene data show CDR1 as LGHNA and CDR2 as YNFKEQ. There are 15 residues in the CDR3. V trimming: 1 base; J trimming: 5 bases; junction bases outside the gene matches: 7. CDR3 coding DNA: TGTGCCAGCAGCCAAGCTTTTGGACAGGTTACTGAAGCTTTCTTT. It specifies CASSQAFGQVTEAFF.

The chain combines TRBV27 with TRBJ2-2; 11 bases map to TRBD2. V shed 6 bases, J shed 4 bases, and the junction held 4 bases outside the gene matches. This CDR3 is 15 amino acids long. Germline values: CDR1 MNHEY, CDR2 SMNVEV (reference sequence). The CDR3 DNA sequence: TGTGCCAGCAGCCGACTAGCGGGGCCCACCGGGGAGCTGTTTTTT. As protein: CASSRLAGPTGELFF.

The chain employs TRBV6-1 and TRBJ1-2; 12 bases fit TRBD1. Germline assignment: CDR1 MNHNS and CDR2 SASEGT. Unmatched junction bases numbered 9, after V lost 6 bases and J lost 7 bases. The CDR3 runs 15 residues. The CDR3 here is CASRDPGQGAGGYTF. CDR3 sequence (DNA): TGTGCCAGCAGGGACCCGGGACAGGGGGCTGGTGGCTACACCTTC.

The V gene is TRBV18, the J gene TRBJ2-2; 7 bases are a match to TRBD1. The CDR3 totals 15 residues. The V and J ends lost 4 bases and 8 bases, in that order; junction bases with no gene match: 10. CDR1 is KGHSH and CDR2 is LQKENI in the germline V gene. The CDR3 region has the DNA TGTGCCAGCTCACGACAGGGTGGATCCCAAGGGGAGCTGTTTTTT. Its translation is CASSRQGGSQGELFF.

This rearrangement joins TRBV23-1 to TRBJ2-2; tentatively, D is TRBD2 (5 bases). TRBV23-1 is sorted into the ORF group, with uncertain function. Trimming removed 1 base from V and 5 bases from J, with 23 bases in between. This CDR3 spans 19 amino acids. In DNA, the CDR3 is TGCGCCAGCAGTCAATTACCCACCTGGGAGAGGGCCAATACCGGGGAGCTGTTTTTT. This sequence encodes CASSQLPTWERANTGELFF.

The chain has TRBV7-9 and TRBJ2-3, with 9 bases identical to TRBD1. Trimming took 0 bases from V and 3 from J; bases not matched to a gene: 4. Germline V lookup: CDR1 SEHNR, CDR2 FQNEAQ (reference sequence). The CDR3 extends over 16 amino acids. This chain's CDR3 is CASSLAGQGVTDTQYF. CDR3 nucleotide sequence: TGTGCCAGCAGCTTAGCGGGACAGGGAGTGACAGATACGCAGTATTTT.

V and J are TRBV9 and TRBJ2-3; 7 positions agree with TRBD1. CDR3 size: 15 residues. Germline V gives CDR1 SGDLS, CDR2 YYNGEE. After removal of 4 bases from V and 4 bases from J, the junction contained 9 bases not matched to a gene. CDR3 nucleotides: TGTGCCAGCAGCCTACAGGGGATGGGCCCAGATACGCAGTATTTT. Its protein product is CASSLQGMGPDTQYF.

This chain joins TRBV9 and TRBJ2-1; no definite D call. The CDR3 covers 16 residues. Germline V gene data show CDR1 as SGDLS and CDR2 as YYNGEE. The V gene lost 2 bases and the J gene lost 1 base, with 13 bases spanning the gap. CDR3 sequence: CASSVTSVGSYNEQFF. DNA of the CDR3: TGTGCCAGCAGCGTTACCTCGGTTGGTTCCTACAATGAGCAGTTCTTC.

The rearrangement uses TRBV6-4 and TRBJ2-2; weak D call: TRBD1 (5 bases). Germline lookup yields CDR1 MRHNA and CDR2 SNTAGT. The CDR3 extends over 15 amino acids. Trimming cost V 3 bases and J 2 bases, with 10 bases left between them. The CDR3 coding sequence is TGTGCCAGCAGTGAAGACCAGGGAAACACCGGGGAGCTGTTTTTT. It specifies CASSEDQGNTGELFF.

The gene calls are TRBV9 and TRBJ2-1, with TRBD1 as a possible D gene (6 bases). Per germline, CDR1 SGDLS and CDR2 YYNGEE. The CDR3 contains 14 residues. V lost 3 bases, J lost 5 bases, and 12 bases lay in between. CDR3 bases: TGTGCCAGCAGCGGGGACGGACAGAACAATGAGCAGTTCTTC. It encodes CASSGDGQNNEQFF. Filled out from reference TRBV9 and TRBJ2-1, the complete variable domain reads DSGVTQTPKHLITATGQRVTLRCSPRSGDLSVYWYQQSLDQGLQFLIQYYNGEERAKGNILERFSAQQFPDLHSELNLSSLELGDSALYFCASSGDGQNNEQFFGPGTRLTVL.

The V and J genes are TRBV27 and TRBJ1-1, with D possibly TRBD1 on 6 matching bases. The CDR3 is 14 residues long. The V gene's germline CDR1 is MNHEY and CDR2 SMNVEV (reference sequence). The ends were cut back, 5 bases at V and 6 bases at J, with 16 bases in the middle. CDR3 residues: CASSRQTGWAEAFF. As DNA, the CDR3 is TGTGCCAGCAGTAGACAAACAGGGTGGGCTGAAGCTTTCTTT.

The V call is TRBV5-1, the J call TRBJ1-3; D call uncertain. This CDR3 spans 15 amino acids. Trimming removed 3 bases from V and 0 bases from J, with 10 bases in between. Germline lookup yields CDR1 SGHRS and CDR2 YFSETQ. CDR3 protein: CASSSAGASGNTIYF. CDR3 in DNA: TGCGCCAGCAGCTCGGCCGGAGCCTCTGGAAACACCATATATTTT.

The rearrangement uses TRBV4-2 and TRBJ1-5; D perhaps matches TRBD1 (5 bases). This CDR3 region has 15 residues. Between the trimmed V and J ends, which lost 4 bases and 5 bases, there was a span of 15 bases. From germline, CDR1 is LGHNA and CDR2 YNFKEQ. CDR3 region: CASSLLVGGDQPQHF. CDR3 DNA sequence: TGTGCCAGCAGCCTCCTTGTAGGAGGGGATCAGCCCCAGCATTTT.

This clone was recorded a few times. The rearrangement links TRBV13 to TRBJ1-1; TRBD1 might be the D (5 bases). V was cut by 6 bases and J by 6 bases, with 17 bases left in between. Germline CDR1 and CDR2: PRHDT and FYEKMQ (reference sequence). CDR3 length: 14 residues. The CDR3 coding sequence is TGTGCCAGCAGTCGAGGAATCGGGGGAGCTGAAGCTTTCTTT. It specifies CASSRGIGGAEAFF.

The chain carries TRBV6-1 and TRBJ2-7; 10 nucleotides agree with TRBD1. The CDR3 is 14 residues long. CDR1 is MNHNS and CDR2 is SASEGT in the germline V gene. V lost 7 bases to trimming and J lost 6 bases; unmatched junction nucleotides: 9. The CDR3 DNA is TGTGCCAGCATTATCGGGACAGGGGCCATCGAGCAGTACTTC. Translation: CASIIGTGAIEQYF.

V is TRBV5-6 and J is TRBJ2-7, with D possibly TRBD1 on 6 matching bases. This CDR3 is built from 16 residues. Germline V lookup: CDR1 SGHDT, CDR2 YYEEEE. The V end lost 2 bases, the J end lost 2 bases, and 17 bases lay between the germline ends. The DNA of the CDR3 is TGTGCCAGCAGCTTAATAACAACAGGGCTCACCTACGAGCAGTACTTC. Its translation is CASSLITTGLTYEQYF.

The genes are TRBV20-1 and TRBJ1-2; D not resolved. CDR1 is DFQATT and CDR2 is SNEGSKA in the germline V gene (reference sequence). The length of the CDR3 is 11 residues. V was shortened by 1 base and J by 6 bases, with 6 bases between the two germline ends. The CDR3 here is CSARVLNGYTF. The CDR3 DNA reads TGCAGTGCTAGAGTCCTTAATGGCTACACCTTC.

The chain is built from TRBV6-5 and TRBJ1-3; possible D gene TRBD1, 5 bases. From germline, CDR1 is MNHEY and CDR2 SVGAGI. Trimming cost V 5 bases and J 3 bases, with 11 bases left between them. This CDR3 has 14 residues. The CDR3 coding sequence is TGTGCCAGCAGTCCACGGGACTTTGGAAACACCATATATTTT. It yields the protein CASSPRDFGNTIYF.